The T cell receptor beta chain under discussion was sequenced for a study of OX40 agonist ivuxolimab in advanced cancers. Study-level results: The study observed clonal expansion of CD4+ and CD8+ blood T cells by week 6 at 0.1 to 3.0 mg/kg.

TCRdb keeps only in-frame clones here, not all; method: immunoSEQ multiplex PCR. The repertoire consists of about 80,000 clones, with approximately 84% occurring once and the leading ten covering around 25%. Notes on this clone: Its specificity is unknown.

Patients had blood sampled at baseline and again on cycle 4 day 1 and cycle 7 day 1. The CDR3 loop spans 18 amino acids. V was trimmed by 1 base and J by 7 bases, leaving 20 bases between them. Germline CDR1 SGHDN, CDR2 FVKESK. Sequencing used CD4+ or CD8+ T cells sorted from blood, obtained in a trial of the OX40 agonist ivuxolimab. The chain uses TRBV14 and TRBJ1-6; D remains unclear. This TCR derives from an adult with an advanced solid tumor such as melanoma, head and neck, liver or kidney cancer. The CDR3 spells CASSQGARTYSGNSPLHF. Written as DNA, the CDR3 is TGTGCCAGCAGCCAAGGGGCCCGGACCTACAGTGGAAATTCACCCCTCCACTTT.